This TCR beta chain stems from a study of breast tumors, draining lymph nodes, adjacent tissues. Study observations and caveats: Tumors had less TCR diversity than lymph nodes, more than nontumor tissue.

To note about this clonotype: The antigen remains unidentified. The junction does not match germline at one end; this may be a read error.

CDR1 is DFQATT, CDR2 SNEGSKA, per germline (reference sequence). This CDR3 region has 14 residues. TCRdb re-derived calls from the multiplex PCR reads in MiXCR, one entry per CDR3 protein. The sample lists about 89,000 distinct CDR3 sequences; about 27% were seen once. The lymph nodes were axillary draining lymph nodes from breast cancer patients. This TCR derives from a female donor with breast cancer. Some clones in this sample may be carry-over from other donors' samples. The gene calls are TRBV20-1 and TRBJ1-4; 7 bases line up with TRBD1. What was sequenced was axillary lymph node tissue. CDR3: CSASILQGDEKLFF. The CDR3 DNA reads TGCAGTGCTAGTATTCTGCAGGGGGATGAAAAGCTGTTTTTT.